Below, 22 T cell receptor beta chains from the same sample are listed, as sequenced in a study of blood T cell repertoires in COVID-19. Produced via immunoSEQ multiplex PCR; TCRdb's table is partial and in-frame only. The sample lists roughly 160,000 clones, around 82% occurring once. Material: peripheral blood. These receptors were obtained from a woman of 80 years or more with active or convalescent COVID-19.

V and J are TRBV10-3 and TRBJ1-5, with TRBD1 as a possible D gene (6 bases). In germline, CDR1 is ENHRY, CDR2 SYGVKD. The CDR3 extends over 14 amino acids. With 3 bases removed from V and 5 bases from J, the gap between germline ends came to 11 bases. This chain's CDR3 is CAISDLGGDQPQHF. The CDR3 DNA reads as TGTGCCATCAGTGACTTAGGGGGGGATCAGCCCCAGCATTTT.

The chain employs TRBV9 and TRBJ1-4, with 11 bases that match TRBD1. Per germline, CDR1 SGDLS and CDR2 YYNGEE. The J segment lost 7 bases and the V segment lost 0 bases, leaving 5 bases of the junction unmatched. This CDR3 has 16 amino acids. The DNA of the CDR3 is TGTGCCAGCAGCGTAGGGACAGGGGGCTGGAGTGAAAAACTGTTTTTT. Amino acid sequence: CASSVGTGGWSEKLFF.

V gene TRBV2 combines with J gene TRBJ1-5, with a tentative D call TRBD1 (5 bases). The germline CDR1 and CDR2 sequences are SNHLY and FYNNEI. The CDR3 length is 15 residues. Deletions cut 6 bases from V and 3 bases from J, with 15 bases between. CDR3 amino acids: CASRHRKDTNQPQHF. CDR3 nucleotide sequence: TGTGCCAGCAGGCATCGGAAGGACACCAATCAGCCCCAGCATTTT.

This chain joins TRBV28 and TRBJ1-5; 9 positions match TRBD1. Per the germline V gene, CDR1 is MDHEN and CDR2 is SYDVKM. V was pared by 5 bases and J by 4 bases, with 9 bases of the junction left unmatched. The CDR3 spans 16 residues. CDR3 protein: CASSPWGQGGNQPQHF. Here the CDR3 DNA reads TGTGCCAGCAGTCCCTGGGGACAGGGAGGAAATCAGCCCCAGCATTTT.

The rearrangement joins TRBV19 to TRBJ2-3; TRBD2 matches at 10 bases. Trimming took 6 bases from V and 6 from J; bases not matched to a gene: 6. Germline V CDR1 and CDR2: LNHDA, SQIVND (reference sequence). This CDR3 has 14 amino acids. Here the CDR3 reads CASREPSGSDTQYF. The CDR3 DNA sequence: TGTGCCAGTAGGGAACCTAGCGGGAGTGATACGCAGTATTTT.

V gene TRBV5-4 combines with J gene TRBJ2-3; 7 bases align to TRBD2. Unmatched junction bases numbered 3, after V lost 2 bases and J lost 6 bases. The CDR3 extends over 13 amino acids. Looked up from germline, CDR1 is SGHNT and CDR2 is YYREEE (reference sequence). The CDR3 reads CASSLAGPDTQYF. The CDR3 DNA is TGTGCCAGCAGCTTAGCGGGGCCCGATACGCAGTATTTT. The entire variable domain, with the rest obtained from reference TRBV5-4 and TRBJ2-3, is as follows: ETGVTQSPTHLIKTRGQQVTLRCSSQSGHNTVSWYQQALGQGPQFIFQYYREEENGRGNFPPRFSGLQFPNYSSELNVNALELDDSALYLCASSLAGPDTQYFGPGTRLTVL.

This chain uses TRBV5-5 with TRBJ1-4, with a weak D call TRBD1 (5 bases). The CDR3 length is 14 residues. CDR1 and CDR2 from the germline V gene are SGHKS and YYEKEE (reference sequence). The V and J ends lost 4 bases and 7 bases respectively, with 14 bases between them. The CDR3 DNA sequence: TGTGCCAGCAGCCAGGGCCCAAACCTTGAAAAACTGTTTTTT. Protein sequence: CASSQGPNLEKLFF. Based on the CDR3 plus reference TRBV5-5 and TRBJ1-4, the full variable domain is DAGVTQSPTHLIKTRGQQVTLRCSPISGHKSVSWYQQVLGQGPQFIFQYYEKEERGRGNFPDRFSARQFPNYSSELNVNALLLGDSALYLCASSQGPNLEKLFFGSGTQLSVL.

The rearrangement joins TRBV5-4 to TRBJ1-1; TRBD1 aligns across 10 bases. Germline lookup yields CDR1 SGHNT and CDR2 YYREEE (reference sequence). V was pared by 4 bases and J by 0 bases, with 9 bases of the junction left unmatched. The CDR3 contains 17 residues. CDR3 in amino acids: CASSGRTGGTMNTEAFF. In nucleotides, the CDR3 is TGTGCCAGCAGCGGGAGGACAGGGGGGACCATGAACACTGAAGCTTTCTTT.

The CDR3 here is CATSWGTGAHGYTF. The CDR3 DNA follows: TGTGCCACCAGTTGGGGGACAGGAGCCCATGGCTACACCTTC. The J gene is TRBJ1-2, the V gene TRBV24-1; TRBD1 agrees at 8 bases. The J segment lost 6 bases and the V segment lost 6 bases, leaving 8 bases of the junction unmatched. The CDR3 contains 14 residues. Per germline, CDR1 KGHDR and CDR2 SFDVKD.

The chain links TRBV6-5 to TRBJ1-1; the D is unclear. The CDR3 totals 13 residues. Germline V CDR1 and CDR2: MNHEY, SVGAGI. V lost 8 bases and J lost 4, with 14 bases in between. DNA of the CDR3: TGTGCCAGCGCAGACCTCGGGTTCACTGAAGCTTTCTTT. Its protein product is CASADLGFTEAFF.

As concerns this clone: The germline gene is not matched at one end of the junction; a read error may be the cause. The rearrangement links TRBV15 to TRBJ2-7; D unresolved. The germline gives CDR1 LNHNV, CDR2 YYDKDF (reference sequence). The CDR3 sequence is 12 residues long. In DNA, the CDR3 is TGTGCCACCAGCAGAGATCACTACATATCTCACTTC. This translates into CATSRDHYISHF.

This chain links TRBV7-9 with TRBJ1-1; D might be TRBD1 (5 bases). This CDR3 is 11 amino acids long. Germline CDR1 SEHNR, CDR2 FQNEAQ (reference sequence). The V and J ends lost 2 bases and 11 bases respectively, with 9 bases between them. CDR3 DNA: TGTGCCAGCAGCTTACAGGGTACGGCTTTCTTT. It encodes CASSLQGTAFF.

This clone came up once. This chain connects TRBV20-1 to TRBJ2-7; 13 bases are shared with TRBD2. CDR3 length: 14 residues. V gave up 3 bases and J gave up 4 bases; unmatched junction bases: 3. Germline V lookup: CDR1 DFQATT, CDR2 SNEGSKA (reference sequence). The chain's CDR3 is CSASQGLAGYEQYF. The DNA of the CDR3 is TGCAGTGCTAGTCAGGGACTAGCGGGGTACGAGCAGTACTTC.

A few counts support this clone. Here the CDR3 DNA reads TGTGCCAGCAGATCGGTACAGATTAACACTGAAGCTTTCTTT. Translated: CASRSVQINTEAFF. V usage is TRBV27 and J usage is TRBJ1-1; D unclear. Trimming took off 6 bases at V and 2 bases at J, with 13 bases between the two ends. The germline gives CDR1 MNHEY, CDR2 SMNVEV (reference sequence). The CDR3 extends over 14 amino acids.

The chain has TRBV5-4 and TRBJ2-2; 13 nucleotides line up with TRBD2. Germline-derived CDR1 and CDR2 are SGHNT and YYREEE (reference sequence). Trimming cost V 4 bases and J 6 bases; bases outside gene matches: 3. This CDR3 has 15 amino acids. The CDR3 nucleotides read TGTGCCAGCAGCCTCGGACTAGCGGGAGCCGGGGAGCTGTTTTTT. This codes for CASSLGLAGAGELFF.

The rearrangement joins TRBV19 to TRBJ2-5; D is perhaps TRBD1 (6 bases). Trimming took off 4 bases at V and 2 bases at J, with 17 bases between the two ends. CDR1 and CDR2 from the germline V gene are LNHDA and SQIVND (reference sequence). CDR3 size: 16 residues. The CDR3 DNA sequence: TGTGCCAGTAGTACGGACCCGACAGGTTTACAAGAGACCCAGTACTTC. It encodes CASSTDPTGLQETQYF.

The V gene is TRBV28, the J gene TRBJ2-7; 8 nucleotides align to TRBD2. Trimming cost V 5 bases and J 2 bases; bases outside gene matches: 5. This CDR3 comprises 14 residues. Germline V gene data show CDR1 as MDHEN and CDR2 as SYDVKM. In DNA, the CDR3 is TGTGCCAGCAGTAAGCCGGGACTAGCCTACGAGCAGTACTTC. Protein: CASSKPGLAYEQYF.

J is TRBJ1-2 and V is TRBV2; 7 nucleotides align to TRBD1. The germline V gene encodes CDR1 SNHLY and CDR2 FYNNEI. The CDR3 spans 13 residues. Losses at the gene ends were 7 bases for V and 4 bases for J; bases not matched to a gene: 6. The CDR3 DNA sequence: TGTGCCAGCAATCCGGACAGGACCTATGGCTACACCTTC. Protein product: CASNPDRTYGYTF.

The chain uses TRBV25-1 and TRBJ1-4; 7 bases match TRBD1. The junction had 10 bases not matched to a gene; V was cut back by 7 bases and J by 11 bases. Germline CDR1 reads MGHDK; CDR2 reads SYGVNS. The length of the CDR3 is 13 residues. The DNA of the CDR3 is TGTGCCAGCACCCCTTCAGGCAGGGGGAAACTGTTTTTT. Encoded protein: CASTPSGRGKLFF.

V usage is TRBV18 and J usage is TRBJ1-1; possible D gene TRBD1, 6 bases. V gave up 3 bases and J gave up 5 bases, with 13 bases separating them. The CDR3 consists of 14 residues. Per the germline V gene, CDR1 is KGHSH and CDR2 is LQKENI. The CDR3 here is CASSPYQGQTEAFF. For the CDR3, the DNA is TGTGCCAGCTCACCCTACCAGGGACAAACTGAAGCTTTCTTT.

This clone was recorded many times. J is TRBJ2-7 and V is TRBV27; TRBD2 might be the D (6 bases). The CDR3 consists of 14 residues. V gave up 3 bases and J gave up 7 bases, with 16 bases separating them. Germline CDR1 MNHEY, CDR2 SMNVEV (reference sequence). CDR3 loop: CASSFRGLGEEQYF. In DNA, the CDR3 is TGTGCCAGCAGTTTCCGGGGACTGGGGGAAGAGCAGTACTTC.

The rearrangement joins TRBV7-3 to TRBJ1-1; 7 bases fit TRBD1. This CDR3 comprises 14 residues. Trimming removed 4 bases from V and 4 bases from J; junction bases left unmatched: 6. Germline CDR1 SGHTA, CDR2 FQGTGA. CDR3 sequence (DNA): TGTGCCAGCAGCTCCAACAGGGGTGGCACTGAAGCTTTCTTT. The encoded protein is CASSSNRGGTEAFF.